This T cell receptor beta chain originates from a study of cytomegalovirus exposure and HLA in healthy donors. Amplification used 60 Vbeta primers and 13 Jbeta primers. Sequencing was performed with immunoSEQ multiplex PCR; in TCRdb, only in-frame clones are kept and a portion is missing. This specimen shows 45,000 to 55,000 clones; the ten leading clones hold 5.5% to 7%. Study results and limitations: Clonal expansion was found to be greater in HLA-associated TCR beta chains than in equally common others in a later analysis.

The germline V gene has CDR1 KGHSH and CDR2 LQKENI. Trimming shortened V by 5 bases and J by 3 bases, and 12 bases separated the two germline ends. The CDR3 spans 14 residues. Of note for this clone: Its antigen is still unknown.

The receptor comes from a male donor in good health and CMV-seropositive. Sequencing used PBMCs. The chain recombines TRBV18 with TRBJ2-3, with a possible D match to TRBD1 (6 bases). CDR3 in amino acids: CASSGGLNTDTQYF. DNA of the CDR3: TGTGCCAGCTCAGGGGGCCTTAATACAGATACGCAGTATTTT.